Sequencing of this TCR beta chain was carried out in a study of radiation and T cells in renal cell carcinoma. Regarding the study as a whole: No pretreatment tumor biopsies were available for baseline clonotypes. In blood, top tumor clones expanded by 2 weeks, shrinking by 4.

Clones were sequenced by immunoSEQ multiplex PCR, and TCRdb holds only the in-frame ones, with some missing. The table records some 120,000 clones, 88% of them present only once. Comments on this clone: Its antigen is not known.

Sample time point: blood 2 weeks post-SBRT. The treatment was: 15 Gy SBRT to primary tumor, nephrectomy 4 weeks later. The receptor comes from a woman between 65 and 79 years old with renal cell carcinoma. This specimen consisted of blood, obtained from a patient whose treatment included radiotherapy and nephrectomy.

The chain's CDR3 is CASSATGGLGPDTQYF. In DNA, the CDR3 is TGTGCCAGCAGCGCGACGGGGGGACTTGGCCCAGATACGCAGTATTTT. This rearrangement joins TRBV7-9 to TRBJ2-3; TRBD2 agrees at 7 bases. The CDR3 sequence is 16 residues long. In germline, CDR1 is SEHNR, CDR2 FQNEAQ (reference sequence). V lost 5 bases, J lost 4 bases, and 12 bases stayed unmatched. The full variable domain, completed using reference TRBV7-9 and TRBJ2-3, is DTGVSQNPRHKITKRGQNVTFRCDPISEHNRLYWYRQTLGQGPEFLTYFQNEAQLEKSRLLSDRFSAERPKGSFSTLEIQRTEQGDSAMYLCASSATGGLGPDTQYFGPGTRLTVL.